These T cell receptor beta chains were read from a single sample in a study of response to subunit inactivated influenza vaccine. TCRdb itself ran the RT-PCR reads through MiXCR, one entry per CDR3 protein. The sample consists of about 800,000 distinct CDR3 sequences, less than 25% of them appearing once. The input for sequencing was PBMCs from blood, taken roughly 5 days after vaccination. The receptors here all came from a man aged 45 to 65 who received an inactivated influenza vaccine. CDR3s include the opening cysteine and the closing phenylalanine or tryptophan. Each record gives: CDR3 DNA, CDR3 protein, J gene, V gene, D gene, clone size. D genes are given only for firm matches. Rows may omit the clone size; those that give it use once, few, many or a size class.

TGTGCCACCAGTTGGACTAGGCATGAGCAGTTCTTC	CATSWTRHEQFF	TRBJ2-1	TRBV15	TRBD2	NA
TGTGCCAGCAGCTTGGTGTGGGACAACAAAGAGACCCAGTACTTC	CASSLVWDNKETQYF	TRBJ2-5	TRBV7-9	NA	once
TGCTGTGCTAGAGCCAGAGGCCTACCAGCCTACAATGAGCAGTTCTTC	CCARARGLPAYNEQFF	TRBJ2-1	TRBV20-1	NA	NA
TGTGCCAGTAGTATACTATGGAGGGGTTCCTACAATGAGCAGTTCTTC	CASSILWRGSYNEQFF	TRBJ2-1	TRBV19	NA	NA
TGTGCCAGCAGCAACCGGGGTCACTACGAGCAGTACTTC	CASSNRGHYEQYF	TRBJ2-7	TRBV12-3/TRBV12-4	NA	few
TGTGCCAGCAGTTCTCGGGTAGCGCAGTACAATGAGCAGTTCTTC	CASSSRVAQYNEQFF	TRBJ2-1	TRBV6-2/TRBV6-3	NA	NA
TGCGCCAGCAGCTCCGGACACCGTGACACAGATACGCAGTATTTT	CASSSGHRDTDTQYF	TRBJ2-3	TRBV5-1	NA	many
TGTGCCAGCAGTTACGGTTTAGGGATCGGCCCAGATACGCAGTATTTT	CASSYGLGIGPDTQYF	TRBJ2-3	TRBV6-5	NA	few
TGTGCCAGCAGCTTAGCTACGGATGAGCAGTTCTTC	CASSLATDEQFF	TRBJ2-1	TRBV7-9	NA	few
TGCAGCGCCTATCGTGGGGCACTGGTCACTGAAGCTTTCTTT	CSAYRGALVTEAFF	TRBJ1-1	TRBV29-1	NA	few
TGCAGTGCTGTCGGACAGGGAAATTGGGACTACACCTTC	CSAVGQGNWDYTF	TRBJ1-2	TRBV20-1	TRBD1	few
TGTGCCAGCAGCAAAGGGCCGCACCACCTTTCCTACGAGCAGTACTTC	CASSKGPHHLSYEQYF	TRBJ2-7	TRBV21-1	NA	few
TGTGCCAGCAGCTTACAGGGTCTGGGTAATTCACCCCTCCACTTT	CASSLQGLGNSPLHF	TRBJ1-6	TRBV7-2	NA	many
TGTGCCTGGAGTCGACAGGGGGGTGAAGCTTTCTTT	CAWSRQGGEAFF	TRBJ1-1	TRBV30	TRBD1	NA
TGTGCCTGGAGTGGTCCGGGAAGCAATCAGCCCCAGCATTTT	CAWSGPGSNQPQHF	TRBJ1-5	TRBV30	NA	NA
TGCAGTGCTGAGACCTACAATGAGCAGTTCTTC	CSAETYNEQFF	TRBJ2-1	TRBV20-1	NA	many
TGTGCCAGCAGTTACACTAGCGGGGGGGCGGAGCAGTACTTC	CASSYTSGGAEQYF	TRBJ2-7	TRBV28	TRBD2	many
TGCAGTGCTAGAGGGCTAGCGGGAGTCTCCTACAATGAGCAGTTCTTC	CSARGLAGVSYNEQFF	TRBJ2-1	TRBV20-1	TRBD2	NA
TGCGCCAGCAGCCAAGTAGGAGGTGGTCTTGAGGCCAATGAGCAGTTCTTC	CASSQVGGGLEANEQFF	TRBJ2-1	TRBV4-1	NA	NA
TGTGCCAGCAGCTTAGGGAAAGGCGGGCACTACGAGCAGTACTTC	CASSLGKGGHYEQYF	TRBJ2-7	TRBV7-2	NA	few
TGCGCCAGCAGCTCCCCACGGGGGCACGACACCGGGGAGCTGTTTTTT	CASSSPRGHDTGELFF	TRBJ2-2	TRBV5-1	NA	NA
TGTGCCAGCAGCTTGATCGCGCGGGGGGGTTCCTACAATGAGCAGTTCTTC	CASSLIARGGSYNEQFF	TRBJ2-1	TRBV5-6	TRBD2	NA
TGCAGTGCTCGTAAGCGGGAGTTAGTCCCGTACAATGAGCAGTTCTTC	CSARKRELVPYNEQFF	TRBJ2-1	TRBV20-1	TRBD2	few
TGTGCCATCAGTGAGTCGGGGGCCAACAATGAGCAGTTCTTC	CAISESGANNEQFF	TRBJ2-1	TRBV10-3	NA	many
TGCGCCAGCAGCCAGGGGTCCTCGGGCATTCAGTACTTC	CASSQGSSGIQYF	TRBJ2-4	TRBV4-3	NA	NA
TGCAGTGCAAACGGGGGGATAGGGAATGAGCAGTTCTTC	CSANGGIGNEQFF	TRBJ2-1	TRBV20-1	TRBD2	few
TGTGCCAGCCAGCAAAGTAGCAATCAGCCCCAGCATTTT	CASQQSSNQPQHF	TRBJ1-5	TRBV6-2/TRBV6-3	NA	NA
TGTGCCAGCAGTTGGCGACGGACTAGCGAAAACACCGGGGAGCTGTTTTTT	CASSWRRTSENTGELFF	TRBJ2-2	TRBV12-3/TRBV12-4	TRBD2	NA
TGTGCCGGTAAAGACAGCGGAGAGACCCAGTACTTC	CAGKDSGETQYF	TRBJ2-5	TRBV2	NA	NA
TGCGCCAGCAGCTTGGGTGGGGGAAACTATAATTCACCCCTCCACTTT	CASSLGGGNYNSPLHF	TRBJ1-6	TRBV5-1	NA	NA
TGTGCCAGCAATGGACTAGGCTCTTCTTCCTACGAGCAGTACTTC	CASNGLGSSSYEQYF	TRBJ2-7	TRBV12-3/TRBV12-4	TRBD2	few
TGTGCCATCAGTGATGAGGGGCGTAGCTATGGCTACACCTTC	CAISDEGRSYGYTF	TRBJ1-2	TRBV10-3	NA	NA
TGTGCCAGCAGTTACTCGACGGCGGGACTAGGGGCCTACGAGCAGTACTTC	CASSYSTAGLGAYEQYF	TRBJ2-7	TRBV6-5	TRBD2	NA
TGTGCCAGCAGTCCCCTCCGGTCGGAGAACACTGAAGCTTTCTTT	CASSPLRSENTEAFF	TRBJ1-1	TRBV27	NA	NA
TGTGCCAGCAGCGCCGGGACAGCTCCGTCGCATTTCTTC	CASSAGTAPSHFF	TRBJ2-1	TRBV5-5	TRBD1	NA
TGTGCCAGCAGCCGTCCGACAGGGGGAGGCACAGATACGCAGTATTTT	CASSRPTGGGTDTQYF	TRBJ2-3	TRBV7-9	TRBD1	NA
TGTGCCAGCAGCCAAGATTCCGGAGTCAATGAGCAGTTCTTC	CASSQDSGVNEQFF	TRBJ2-1	TRBV4-2	NA	NA
TGTGCCAGCAGGTTTTATGGGCAGGGGGCTCAGTATTTT	CASRFYGQGAQYF	TRBJ2-3	TRBV28	TRBD1	few
TGTGCCAGCAGCTCACCTATAGGGGGGCGCACAGATACGCAGTATTTT	CASSSPIGGRTDTQYF	TRBJ2-3	TRBV7-9	NA	NA
TGTGCCAGCAGTTTATCGGCTAGCGGGGTCTCCTACGAGCAGTACTTC	CASSLSASGVSYEQYF	TRBJ2-7	TRBV27	TRBD2	few
TGTGCCAGCAGCCTGTCATGGGACAAGGGTACGCAGTATTTT	CASSLSWDKGTQYF	TRBJ2-3	TRBV5-5	NA	many
TGTGCCAGCAGCCTCCCGGGCTATAATTCACCCCTCCACTTT	CASSLPGYNSPLHF	TRBJ1-6	TRBV7-8	NA	NA
TGCAGTGCTAATCAGGGAAATAGCAATCAGCCCCAGCATTTT	CSANQGNSNQPQHF	TRBJ1-5	TRBV20-1	NA	NA
TGTGCCACCAGTGCCGGGTCAGCGGGAGATGTTCGGGAGACCCAGTACTTC	CATSAGSAGDVRETQYF	TRBJ2-5	TRBV24-1	TRBD2	NA
TGTGCCAGCAGTTACTTGGACGGGTACGAGCAGTACTTC	CASSYLDGYEQYF	TRBJ2-7	TRBV6-2/TRBV6-3	NA	many